Listed here are 7 T cell receptor beta chains from one sample, sequenced in a study of CD4 T cells in relation to SARS-CoV-2 and coronaviruses. CD4+ T cells from unexposed donors were obtained before the COVID-19 pandemic (2011-2018). Measured with immunoSEQ multiplex PCR; TCRdb has only the in-frame clones, and not every one. The repertoire holds some 68,000 clones, with 93% as singletons. Material: naive CD4+ T cells from PBMCs. Documented subset: naive CD4+ T cells isolated by negative enrichment. These receptors came from a human donor in good health.

CDR3 residues: CASSYSLGPQHF. The CDR3 nucleotides read TGTGCCAGCAGTTACTCCCTAGGACCCCAGCATTTT. The chain carries TRBV6-5 and TRBJ1-5; no clear D gene. The CDR3 runs to 12 residues. Germline V gene data show CDR1 as MNHEY and CDR2 as SVGAGI. Trimming removed 0 bases from V and 10 bases from J, with 7 bases in between.

The rearrangement uses TRBV19 and TRBJ2-1; a weak D match, TRBD1 (6 bases). The CDR3 totals 14 residues. In germline, CDR1 is LNHDA, CDR2 SQIVND (reference sequence). Trimming stripped 6 bases from V and 4 bases from J, with 13 bases between. Written as DNA, the CDR3 is TGTGCCAGTAGCAAAGATAGGGGGTACAATGAGCAGTTCTTC. It is translated as CASSKDRGYNEQFF.

This chain connects TRBV4-1 to TRBJ2-1; a possible D gene is TRBD2 (6 bases). V was pared by 3 bases and J by 3 bases, with 12 bases between. CDR1 is MGHRA, CDR2 YSYEKL, per germline. The CDR3 extends over 15 amino acids. The CDR3 is CASSQVAGFYNEQFF. The DNA of the CDR3 is TGCGCCAGCAGCCAGGTGGCGGGGTTCTACAATGAGCAGTTCTTC.

This rearrangement joins TRBV9 to TRBJ2-1; 7 bases align to TRBD2. The CDR3 is 15 residues long. CDR1 is SGDLS and CDR2 is YYNGEE in the germline V gene. Germline trimming cut 0 bases from V and 9 bases from J; bases unmatched to any gene: 9. This CDR3 is CASSVGGAQRGEQFF. CDR3 bases: TGTGCCAGCAGCGTAGGAGGAGCGCAGCGGGGTGAGCAGTTCTTC.

This clone was detected only once. The rearrangement links TRBV3-1 (or the pseudogene TRBV3-2) to TRBJ2-7, with 9 nucleotides matching TRBD1. Germline CDR1 reads LGHDT; CDR2 reads YNNKEL (reference sequence). Unmatched junction bases numbered 8, after V lost 8 bases and J lost 6 bases. The length of the CDR3 is 13 residues. The CDR3 here is CASLKTGGTEQYF. Written as DNA, the CDR3 is TGTGCCAGCCTAAAAACAGGGGGCACCGAGCAGTACTTC.

J is TRBJ1-3 and V is TRBV28; TRBD1 might be the D (5 bases). V was trimmed by 5 bases and J by 0 bases, leaving 14 bases between them. Looked up from germline, CDR1 is MDHEN and CDR2 is SYDVKM. There are 16 residues in the CDR3. The CDR3, as DNA: TGTGCCAGCAGTACGATCGGGGCACTCTCTGGAAACACCATATATTTT. It is translated as CASSTIGALSGNTIYF.

The chain carries TRBV28 and TRBJ2-1; D uncertain. V was trimmed by 3 bases and J by 3 bases, leaving 12 bases between them. Germline CDR1 is MDHEN and CDR2 is SYDVKM. The CDR3 runs 15 residues. The CDR3 DNA follows: TGTGCCAGCAGTTTCTCGGGCCTTAACTACAATGAGCAGTTCTTC. Protein sequence: CASSFSGLNYNEQFF.